This T cell receptor (beta chain) was found in a study of blood T cell repertoires in COVID-19. The assay was immunoSEQ multiplex PCR, and TCRdb's table has in-frame clones only and misses some. The sample lists under 250,000 clones, over 70% seen once, with 3.7% in the top ten. Germline CDR1 and CDR2: SGHKS and YYEKEE (reference sequence). This CDR3 contains 14 residues. The V end was cut by 4 bases, the J end by 0 bases, with 10 bases between. V usage is TRBV5-5 and J usage is TRBJ1-1; D remains ambiguous. The receptor was isolated from a woman aged 30 to 39 who had been exposed to COVID-19. Sequences were obtained from PBMCs or T cells enriched from blood (not recorded which). CDR3 residues: CASSPTQMNTEAFF. For the CDR3, the DNA is TGTGCCAGCAGCCCCACCCAGATGAACACTGAAGCTTTCTTT.